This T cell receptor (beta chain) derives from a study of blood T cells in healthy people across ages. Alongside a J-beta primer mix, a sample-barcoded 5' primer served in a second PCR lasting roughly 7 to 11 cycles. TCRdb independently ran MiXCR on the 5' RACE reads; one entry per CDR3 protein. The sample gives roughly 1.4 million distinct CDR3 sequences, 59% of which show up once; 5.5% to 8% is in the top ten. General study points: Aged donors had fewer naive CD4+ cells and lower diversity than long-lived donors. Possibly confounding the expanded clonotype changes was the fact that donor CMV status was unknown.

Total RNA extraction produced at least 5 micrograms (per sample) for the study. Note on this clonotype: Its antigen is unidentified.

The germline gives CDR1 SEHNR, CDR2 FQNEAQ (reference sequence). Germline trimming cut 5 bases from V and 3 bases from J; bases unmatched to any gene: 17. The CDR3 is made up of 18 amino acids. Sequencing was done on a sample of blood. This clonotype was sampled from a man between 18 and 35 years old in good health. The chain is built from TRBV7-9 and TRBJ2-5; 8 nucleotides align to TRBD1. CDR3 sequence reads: CASSALIQTGTGKETQYF. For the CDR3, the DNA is TGTGCCAGCAGCGCACTTATCCAAACCGGGACAGGCAAAGAGACCCAGTACTTC. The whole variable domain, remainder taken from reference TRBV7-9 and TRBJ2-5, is DTGVSQNPRHKITKRGQNVTFRCDPISEHNRLYWYRQTLGQGPEFLTYFQNEAQLEKSRLLSDRFSAERPKGSFSTLEIQRTEQGDSAMYLCASSALIQTGTGKETQYFGPGTRLLVL.